The TCR beta chain described here comes from a study of cytomegalovirus exposure and HLA in healthy donors. The wider study: Researchers found that just over 80% of some 400 genotyped donors fell within the Caucasian-associated ancestry cluster. Findings and limits, study-wide: Previous analysis showed most TCR beta V segments were productive about 87% or about 30% of the time. A few chains linked to CMV were shown in vitro to be specific for CMV antigens. The listing of roughly 160 TCR beta chains classed them as cytomegalovirus-associated.

With V trimmed by 0 bases and J by 6 bases, 4 bases remained unmatched. The CDR3 totals 15 residues. Germline CDR1 and CDR2: LNHNV and YYDKDF (reference sequence). Vbeta (60) and Jbeta (13) primers were used in the PCR. TCRdb keeps only in-frame clones here, not all; method: immunoSEQ multiplex PCR. The sample totals around 130,000 clones. Remarks on this clone: Its target is unknown.

The rearrangement links TRBV15 to TRBJ2-5; 10 bases are a match to TRBD2. This TCR was sampled from a middle-aged woman in good health and CMV-seronegative. The sample consisted of PBMCs. The CDR3 DNA reads TGTGCCACCAGCAGAGATTCTAGCGGGGGAAAGACCCAGTACTTC. Residues: CATSRDSSGGKTQYF.